This T cell receptor beta chain came from a study of blood T cell repertoires in COVID-19. In the study overall: Samples of COVID-19 (acute and convalescent) were obtained from the United States, Italy and Spain. T cells, B-cell-depleted T cells, or PBMCs provided the cDNA or gDNA that served as material.

Germline values: CDR1 SEHNR, CDR2 FQNEAQ (reference sequence). This CDR3 contains 14 residues. Trimming took 5 bases from V and 1 from J, leaving 11 bases between them. Study processing details: Cell counts per sample came from amplifying reference gene primers. The table came from immunoSEQ multiplex PCR; TCRdb's copy has only in-frame clones and leaves some out. The DNA gave D and trimming, while V, J and clone size come from that table. The data contain approximately 250,000 clones, about 89% of them singletons. This clone was seen only once. The specimen was peripheral blood. The receptor's source is a man in his forties with active or convalescent COVID-19. This chain joins TRBV7-9 and TRBJ1-1; D might be TRBD1 (6 bases). The CDR3 sequence is CASSEGHENTEAFF. The CDR3 nucleotides read TGTGCCAGCAGCGAGGGACACGAGAACACTGAAGCTTTCTTT.